Detailed here is one T cell receptor (beta chain). Assay used: immunoSEQ multiplex PCR; TCRdb lists only in-frame clones, some missing. The sample yields about 52,000 clones, roughly 87% seen once. This entry is derived from a study of T cell responses to AZD1222 COVID-19 vaccine. Trimming at V came to 4 bases and at J to 0 bases, leaving 10 bases not matched to a gene. Germline CDR1 is SQVTM and CDR2 is ANQGSEA. CDR3 length: 18 residues. The input for sequencing was peripheral blood, taken 28 days after the second AZD1222 dose. The chain combines TRBV29-1 with TRBJ2-3; 13 nucleotides agree with TRBD2. This receptor was obtained from an adult who received the AZD1222 COVID-19 vaccine. For the CDR3, the DNA is TGCAGCGTTGGGGTTACTAGCGGGAGGGGTCTTAGCACAGATACGCAGTATTTT. Translating it yields CSVGVTSGRGLSTDTQYF.